Below, 3 T cell receptor beta chains from the same sample are listed, as sequenced in a study of T cells in severe cutaneous drug reactions (dated 2019 in TCRdb). The sequencing machine was an Illumina MiSeq. For both bulk and single-cell sequencing, libraries were prepared with the iRepertoire multiplex PCR system using TCR subtype-specific primers. After TCRdb reprocessed the reads, each CDR3 protein sequence was kept as one row, without DNA. The sample table gives about 10,000 distinct CDR3 sequences. Together, the top ten hold 21% of the sample. Sequencing was performed on donors who were patients with carbamazepine-induced Stevens-Johnson syndrome or toxic epidermal necrolysis (CBZ-SJS/TEN). Material for sequencing was cells from a skin blister. What the cell subset or site label conveys for this sample: unsorted cells from skin lesion blisters. Receptors originate from a human donor with Stevens-Johnson syndrome, a severe cutaneous drug reaction.

The chain is built from TRBV20-1 and TRBJ2-7; TCRdb indicates TRBD2, and absent DNA this call remains unverified. The CDR3 spans 13 residues. Germline loops: CDR1 DFQATT, CDR2 SNEGSKA (reference sequence). Here the CDR3 reads CSVSSGLAGKQYF.

According to its frequency, this clonotype is medium-sized. The CDR3 region is CSATGQVSNQPQHF. The rearrangement links TRBV20-1 to TRBJ1-5; TCRdb reports TRBD1, a call that lacks DNA to check it against. CDR1 DFQATT and CDR2 SNEGSKA come from the germline V gene (reference sequence). The CDR3 is 14 amino acids.

This chain links TRBV20-1 with TRBJ1-1. The CDR3 loop spans 14 amino acids. The germline CDR1 and CDR2 sequences are DFQATT and SNEGSKA (reference sequence). CDR3: CSAHSWGEGTEAFF.